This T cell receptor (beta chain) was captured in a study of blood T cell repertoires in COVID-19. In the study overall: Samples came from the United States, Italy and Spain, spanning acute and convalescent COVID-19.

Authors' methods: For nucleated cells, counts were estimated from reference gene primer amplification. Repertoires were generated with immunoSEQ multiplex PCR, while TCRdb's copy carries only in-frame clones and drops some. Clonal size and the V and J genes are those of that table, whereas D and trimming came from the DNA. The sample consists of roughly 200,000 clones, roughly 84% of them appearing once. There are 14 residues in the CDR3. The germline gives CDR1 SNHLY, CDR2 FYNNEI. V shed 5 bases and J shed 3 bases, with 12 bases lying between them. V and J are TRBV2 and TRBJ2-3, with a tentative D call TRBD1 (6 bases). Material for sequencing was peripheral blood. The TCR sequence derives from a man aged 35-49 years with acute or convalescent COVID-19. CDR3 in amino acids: CASSYTDRTDTQYF. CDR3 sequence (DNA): TGTGCCAGCAGTTACACGGACAGAACAGATACGCAGTATTTT.